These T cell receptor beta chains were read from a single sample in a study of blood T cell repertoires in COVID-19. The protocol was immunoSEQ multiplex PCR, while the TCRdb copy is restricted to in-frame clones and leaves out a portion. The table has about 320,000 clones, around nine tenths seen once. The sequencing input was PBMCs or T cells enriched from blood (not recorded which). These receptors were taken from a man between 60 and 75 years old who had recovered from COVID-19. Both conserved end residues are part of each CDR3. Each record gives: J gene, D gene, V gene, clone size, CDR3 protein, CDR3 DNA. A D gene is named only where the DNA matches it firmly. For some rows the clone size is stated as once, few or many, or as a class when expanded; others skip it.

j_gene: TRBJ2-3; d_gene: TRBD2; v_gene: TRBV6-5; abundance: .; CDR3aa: CASSILASATDTQYF; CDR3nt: TGTGCCAGCAGTATACTAGCGTCAGCCACAGATACGCAGTATTTT
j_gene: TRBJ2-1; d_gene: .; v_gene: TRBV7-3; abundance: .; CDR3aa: CASSQQGEVPYNEQFF; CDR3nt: TGTGCCAGCAGCCAACAAGGGGAGGTCCCCTACAATGAGCAGTTCTTC
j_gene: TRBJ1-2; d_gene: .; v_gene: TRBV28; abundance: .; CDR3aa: CATAANYGYTF; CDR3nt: TGTGCCACCGCAGCTAACTATGGCTACACCTTC
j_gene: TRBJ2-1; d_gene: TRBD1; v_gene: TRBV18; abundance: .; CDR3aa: CASSPGTGENNEQFF; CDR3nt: TGTGCCAGCTCACCAGGGACAGGGGAAAACAATGAGCAGTTCTTC
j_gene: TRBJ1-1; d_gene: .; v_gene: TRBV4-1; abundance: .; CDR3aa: CASSQIGAGVLLDTEAFF; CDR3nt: TGCGCCAGCAGCCAAATAGGGGCAGGGGTTCTTTTGGACACTGAAGCTTTCTTT
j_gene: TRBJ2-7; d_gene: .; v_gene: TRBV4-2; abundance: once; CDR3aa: CASSQEEDYSYEQYF; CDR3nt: TGTGCCAGCAGCCAAGAGGAGGACTACTCCTACGAGCAGTACTTC
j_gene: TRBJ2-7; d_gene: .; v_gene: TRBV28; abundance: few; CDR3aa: CASSPLIYEQYF; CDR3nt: TGTGCCAGCAGTCCTCTTATCTACGAGCAGTACTTC
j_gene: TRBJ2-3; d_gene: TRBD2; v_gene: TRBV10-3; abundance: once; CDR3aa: CAIRGGVPDTQYF; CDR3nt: TGTGCCATTCGGGGGGGGGTGCCGGATACGCAGTATTTT
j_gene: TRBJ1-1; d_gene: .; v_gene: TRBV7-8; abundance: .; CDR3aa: CASSSPGFWAFF; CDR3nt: TGTGCCAGCAGTTCCCCGGGGTTTTGGGCTTTCTTT
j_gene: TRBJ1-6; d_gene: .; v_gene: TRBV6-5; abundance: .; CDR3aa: CASSYTWQRQNSPLHF; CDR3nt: TGTGCCAGCAGTTACACCTGGCAGAGGCAGAATTCACCCCTCCACTTT
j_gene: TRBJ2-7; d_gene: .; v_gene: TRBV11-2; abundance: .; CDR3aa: CASSLRGARDGYEQYF; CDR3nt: TGTGCCAGCAGCCTACGGGGGGCGCGGGATGGGTACGAGCAGTACTTC
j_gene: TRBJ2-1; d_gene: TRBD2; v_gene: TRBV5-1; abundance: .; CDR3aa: CASWTSGSLEHNEQFF; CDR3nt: TGCGCCAGCTGGACTAGCGGGAGTTTAGAACACAATGAGCAGTTCTTC
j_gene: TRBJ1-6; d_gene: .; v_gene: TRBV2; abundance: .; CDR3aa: CASSATDSNSPLHF; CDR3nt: TGTGCCAGCAGTGCGACGGACTCTAATTCACCCCTCCACTTT
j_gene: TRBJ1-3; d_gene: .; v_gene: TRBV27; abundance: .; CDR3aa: CASSLRSGSSGNTIYF; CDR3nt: TGTGCCAGCAGTTTACGGTCGGGTAGCTCTGGAAACACCATATATTTT
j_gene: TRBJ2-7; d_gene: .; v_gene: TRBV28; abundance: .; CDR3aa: CASSPAGITTYEQYF; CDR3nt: TGTGCCAGCAGCCCAGCCGGGATTACCACCTACGAGCAGTACTTC